These T cell receptor beta chains were read from a single sample in a study of metastatic and nonmetastatic thyroid tumors. MiXCR reprocessed the PCR reads for TCRdb. The sample has about 69,000 clones; 12% to 15% are singletons. Sequenced input: blood. Source of these receptors: a male donor with papillary thyroid cancer or a benign thyroid nodule (not recorded which). Some clones in this sample may be carry-over from other donors' samples. Both conserved end residues are part of each CDR3. Each record gives: CDR3 DNA, CDR3 protein, clone size, V gene, J gene, D gene. The D gene is left open where the match is weak. Rows give clone size only sometimes, using once, few, many, or a class for an expanded clone.

TGCGCCAGCAGCTTGGTAGCGGGTGGTGGGAATGAGCAGTTCTTC,CASSLVAGGGNEQFF,many,TRBV5-1,TRBJ2-1,TRBD2
TGTGCCAGCAGCTTTCAAGGGGAGAGGGAGCAGTACTTC,CASSFQGEREQYF,many,TRBV7-3,TRBJ2-7,-
TGTGCCAGCAGCCCGAGAGGGGTAGCGGGTGGGGATGAGCAGTTCTTC,CASSPRGVAGGDEQFF,many,TRBV7-2,TRBJ2-1,TRBD2
TGTGCCAGCAGCCCCCTGGGGGTAGCGGGAGTTCGCACAGATACGCAGTATTTT,CASSPLGVAGVRTDTQYF,many,TRBV7-3,TRBJ2-3,TRBD2
TGTGCCAGTAGTTTTCACACACTCAATCAGCCCCAGCATTTT,CASSFHTLNQPQHF,many,TRBV19,TRBJ1-5,-
TGTGCCAGCTCCAACGTACAGGGTCAAGTGCAGTACTTC,CASSNVQGQVQYF,-,TRBV12-3/TRBV12-4,TRBJ2-7,-
TGTGCCAGCACCGGGGCAGGGGGCTACGAGCAGTACTTC,CASTGAGGYEQYF,many,TRBV7-9,TRBJ2-7,TRBD1
TGTGCCAGCAGTTGCTCGAGTTCCACAGATACGCAGTATTTT,CASSCSSSTDTQYF,many,TRBV6-5,TRBJ2-3,-
TGTGCCAGCTCACCACCGCGGGGGGGGAGCTCCTACGAGCAGTACTTC,CASSPPRGGSSYEQYF,many,TRBV18,TRBJ2-7,TRBD2
TGTGCCAGCTGTTGGGGGCGCGAAAGACGGCAGCCCCAGCATTTT,CASCWGRERRQPQHF,many,TRBV19,TRBJ1-5,-
TGTGCCAGCAGCCAAGTCGGGGGGAGCTCCTACAATGAGCAGTTCTTC,CASSQVGGSSYNEQFF,-,TRBV14,TRBJ2-1,TRBD2
TGTGCCAGCAGTGAGGTCCCCTATGGATATACCTTC,CASSEVPYGYTF,few,TRBV6-1,TRBJ1-2,-
TGCGCCAGCAGCCCCCGCCAGAGGGGCGATGAGCAGTTCTTC,CASSPRQRGDEQFF,once,TRBV4-3,TRBJ2-1,-
TGTGCCAGCAGTTTAGGGCCTATGGCTAACTATGGCTACACCTTC,CASSLGPMANYGYTF,many,TRBV12-3/TRBV12-4,TRBJ1-2,-
TGCAGTGCCCCGGGAGAGGGGGCGAGGAGAGAGACCCAGTACTTC,CSAPGEGARRETQYF,many,TRBV20-1,TRBJ2-5,-
TGTGCCAGCAGTCCAGGGGTTAGCAATCAGCCCCAGCATTTT,CASSPGVSNQPQHF,many,TRBV27,TRBJ1-5,-
TGTGCCAGCAGTTCCTTCGGGACAGTTCACACCGGGGAGCTGTTTTTT,CASSSFGTVHTGELFF,many,TRBV12-3/TRBV12-4,TRBJ2-2,TRBD1
TGTGCCAGCAGTGTCCACAGGGATAACTATGGCTACACCTTC,CASSVHRDNYGYTF,many,TRBV28,TRBJ1-2,-
TGCGCTAGCAGCACGGGACAGGGGCTGAACGCTGAAGCTCTCTTT,CASSTGQGLNAEALF,-,TRBV5-1,TRBJ1-1,TRBD1
TGTGCCAGCAGTTCCCCGGGGGAGCAGTTCTTC,CASSSPGEQFF,-,TRBV2,TRBJ2-1,-
TGTGCCAGCAGCTTGCTTGAACTAGCGGGAGATGAGCAGTTCTTC,CASSLLELAGDEQFF,many,TRBV5-8,TRBJ2-1,TRBD2
TGTGCCTGGAGTACGGTCACAGATACGCAGTATTTT,CAWSTVTDTQYF,many,TRBV30,TRBJ2-3,-
TGTGCCAGTAGTATTCGGACTAGTCGGGCAGATACGCAGTATTTT,CASSIRTSRADTQYF,few,TRBV19,TRBJ2-3,TRBD2
TGTGCCAGCAGCCTCTCACCGGTCTTCGAGCCCCAAGAGACCCAGTACTTC,CASSLSPVFEPQETQYF,many,TRBV11-2,TRBJ2-5,-
TGCAGTGCCAGGTCTTGGGGTTCGAACACCGGGGAGCTGTTTTTT,CSARSWGSNTGELFF,-,TRBV20-1,TRBJ2-2,-
TGTGCCAGCAGTTTACCCGGGACAGCTTATAGCAATCAGCCCCAGCATTTT,CASSLPGTAYSNQPQHF,many,TRBV28,TRBJ1-5,TRBD1
TGCGCCAGCAGCTTGGACAGGGTCGGAGAGACCCAGTACTTC,CASSLDRVGETQYF,many,TRBV5-1,TRBJ2-5,-
TGTGCCAGCAGTTTAGAGTGGCAGGGGCCCATCCACGGGAATGAGCAGTTCTTC,CASSLEWQGPIHGNEQFF,-,TRBV28,TRBJ2-1,-
TGTGCCAGCTCACCTTCGTGGGATTCCTACAATGAGCAGTTCTTC,CASSPSWDSYNEQFF,-,TRBV18,TRBJ2-1,-
TGCAGTGCTAGTTCCACAGTATTGGGACAGGACGGCGGAGCTTTCTTT,CSASSTVLGQDGGAFF,-,TRBV20-1,TRBJ1-1,TRBD1
TGTGCCACCCTCACTACCACGGAAGATACGCAGTATTTT,CATLTTTEDTQYF,many,TRBV10-3,TRBJ2-3,-
TGTGCCAGCGTCAGACTAGCTGGAGGGAATGAGCAGTTCTTC,CASVRLAGGNEQFF,many,TRBV6-1,TRBJ2-1,TRBD2
TGCAGTGCTAGGCAGGAGACCCAGTACTTC,CSARQETQYF,many,TRBV20-1,TRBJ2-5,-
TGTGCCAGCAGCTTAACAGTGGGCTATGGCTACACCTTC,CASSLTVGYGYTF,many,TRBV7-9,TRBJ1-2,-
TGTGCCAGCAGTTACTCACCCCAGGCGGGGATGTTTTTT,CASSYSPQAGMFF,-,TRBV6-2/TRBV6-3,TRBJ2-2,-
TGCGCCAGCAGCTTGGTGGAGGGTTCGACTAGCGGGAGGAACTTAGATACGCAGTATTTT,CASSLVEGSTSGRNLDTQYF,many,TRBV5-1,TRBJ2-3,TRBD2
TGTGCCAGCAGTTTGGAGGGAACACGTAGGGAGCAGTACTTC,CASSLEGTRREQYF,many,TRBV27,TRBJ2-7,-
TGCAGTGCTAGTCCCGGGACAGGGGGCGATACGCAGTATTTT,CSASPGTGGDTQYF,many,TRBV20-1,TRBJ2-3,TRBD1
TGTGCCAGCAGCCACTTGCTGGACGTTTCTTCTAGCACAGATACGCAGTATTTT,CASSHLLDVSSSTDTQYF,many,TRBV3-1,TRBJ2-3,-
TGTGCCACCAGCATCCTTCTGGGGGGGGAGGCAAGCAATCAGCCCCAGCATTTT,CATSILLGGEASNQPQHF,many,TRBV15,TRBJ1-5,-
TGCAGTGCTAGAGCCCACTGGGACAGGGGAAATGAGCAGTTCTTC,CSARAHWDRGNEQFF,many,TRBV20-1,TRBJ2-1,TRBD1
TGTGCCAGCAGTGAAACTACAGGGGGCACTGAAGCTTTCTTT,CASSETTGGTEAFF,-,TRBV25-1,TRBJ1-1,TRBD1
TGTGCCAGCAGCCCACGATCAGTTGCTAACTATGGCTACACCTTC,CASSPRSVANYGYTF,-,TRBV7-2,TRBJ1-2,-
TGTGCCAGCAGGCGGGACGGATACGAGCAGTACTTC,CASRRDGYEQYF,many,TRBV28,TRBJ2-7,-